The 17 T cell receptor beta chains below were found in one sample sequenced in a study of blood T cell repertoires in COVID-19. This table comes from immunoSEQ multiplex PCR, and its TCRdb copy is limited to in-frame clones, with some not included. The table includes approximately 260,000 clones, around 90% detected once. The sequencing input was PBMCs or T cells enriched from blood (not recorded which). The receptors derive from a woman aged 25 to 39 with acute COVID-19.

This clone was recorded once. V is TRBV3-1 (or the pseudogene TRBV3-2) and J is TRBJ1-2, with D possibly being TRBD1 (6 bases). Germline lookup yields CDR1 LGHDT and CDR2 YNNKEL (reference sequence). The CDR3 is 14 amino acids. Trimming stripped 0 bases from V and 3 bases from J, with 8 bases between. The CDR3 region is CASSQDGGYYGYTF. CDR3 in DNA: TGTGCCAGCAGCCAAGATGGGGGCTACTATGGCTACACCTTC.

The rearrangement uses TRBV5-6 and TRBJ2-2; possibly TRBD2 for D (6 bases). CDR3 length: 15 residues. V was trimmed by 2 bases and J by 3 bases, leaving 11 bases between them. In germline, CDR1 is SGHDT, CDR2 YYEEEE. The CDR3 nucleotides are TGTGCCAGCAGCTTAGGATCGGGGGACACCGGGGAGCTGTTTTTT. Translating it yields CASSLGSGDTGELFF.

This chain connects TRBV7-8 to TRBJ2-7, with D tentatively TRBD1 (6 bases). Germline values: CDR1 SGHVS, CDR2 FQNEAQ. With 1 base removed from V and 6 bases from J, the gap between germline ends came to 13 bases. CDR3 length: 14 amino acids. The chain's CDR3 is CASSLGGRGGEQYF. Written as DNA, the CDR3 is TGTGCCAGCAGCTTAGGTGGCAGGGGCGGCGAGCAGTACTTC.

CDR3 region: CASSQDILRGWGLFF. The CDR3 bases are TGCGCCAGCAGCCAAGATATCCTCAGGGGGTGGGGGCTGTTTTTT. V usage is TRBV4-1 and J usage is TRBJ1-4, with 7 bases fitting TRBD1. The V and J ends lost 0 bases and 14 bases, in that order; junction bases with no gene match: 12. The CDR3 loop spans 15 amino acids. Looked up from germline, CDR1 is MGHRA and CDR2 is YSYEKL.

This clone was recorded once. The chain joins TRBV3-1 (or the pseudogene TRBV3-2) to TRBJ1-6; 10 bases are a match to TRBD1. Unmatched junction bases numbered 9, after V lost 1 base and J lost 9 bases. CDR1 is LGHDT and CDR2 is YNNKEL in the germline V gene (reference sequence). This CDR3 has 17 amino acids. The CDR3 nucleotides read TGTGCCAGCAGCCAAGGAGGACCGGACAGGGGGGCTTCACCCCTCCACTTT. Its translation: CASSQGGPDRGASPLHF.

The V and J genes are TRBV6-5 and TRBJ2-5; D ambiguous. The CDR3 contains 14 residues. The germline V gene encodes CDR1 MNHEY and CDR2 SVGAGI. Trimming removed 2 bases from V and 2 bases from J, with 9 bases in between. In DNA form, the CDR3 reads TGTGCCAGCAGTTACGACATATTACAAGAGACCCAGTACTTC. Residues: CASSYDILQETQYF.

J is TRBJ2-2 and V is TRBV2; D gene uncertain. Per the germline V gene, CDR1 is SNHLY and CDR2 is FYNNEI. V lost 7 bases to trimming and J lost 4 bases, with 7 bases between them. The CDR3 runs to 12 residues. Written as DNA, the CDR3 is TGTGCCAGCATCGGTGTCACCGGGGAGCTGTTTTTT. This sequence encodes CASIGVTGELFF.

As DNA, the CDR3 is TGTGCCAGCAGGAGGACGGGGACAAGTGGCTACACCTTC. Protein sequence: CASRRTGTSGYTF. The chain carries TRBV2 and TRBJ1-2; D perhaps matches TRBD1 (6 bases). This CDR3 is built from 13 residues. Germline loops: CDR1 SNHLY, CDR2 FYNNEI. V gave up 6 bases and J gave up 7 bases, with 15 bases separating them.

The chain couples TRBV18 to TRBJ1-1, with a tentative D call TRBD1 (6 bases). With 6 bases removed from V and 0 bases from J, the gap between germline ends came to 20 bases. The CDR3 runs 17 residues. Germline CDR1 is KGHSH and CDR2 is LQKENI. The CDR3 sequence is CASSPAGGRGVNTEAFF. The CDR3 DNA follows: TGTGCCAGCTCCCCTGCCGGGGGGCGCGGGGTGAACACTGAAGCTTTCTTT.

This sequence joins TRBV2 and TRBJ1-4; D is possibly TRBD1 (5 bases). The CDR3 is 14 amino acids. From germline, CDR1 is SNHLY and CDR2 FYNNEI. The V and J ends lost 5 bases and 6 bases respectively, with 13 bases between them. CDR3 coding DNA: TGTGCCAGCAGTACGAGGGGAGGAGATGAAAAACTGTTTTTT. It translates to CASSTRGGDEKLFF. Full variable domain (rest looked up from reference TRBV2 and TRBJ1-4): EPEVTQTPSHQVTQMGQEVILRCVPISNHLYFYWYRQILGQKVEFLVSFYNNEISEKSEIFDDQFSVERPDGSNFTLKIRSTKLEDSAMYFCASSTRGGDEKLFFGSGTQLSVL.

The chain couples TRBV28 to TRBJ1-1; TRBD1 might be the D (6 bases). V was shortened by 2 bases and J by 4 bases, with 11 bases between the two germline ends. The germline gives CDR1 MDHEN, CDR2 SYDVKM. CDR3 length: 14 amino acids. CDR3 in DNA: TGTGCCAGCAGTTTACAGGGGTCGACCACTGAAGCTTTCTTT. Its translation: CASSLQGSTTEAFF.

This chain links TRBV7-2 with TRBJ2-7, with TRBD1 matching over 9 bases. CDR3 length: 15 amino acids. CDR1 and CDR2 from the germline V gene are SGHTA and FQGNSA. Trimming removed 5 bases from V and 1 base from J; junction bases left unmatched: 6. The CDR3 sequence: CASSRDRVGSYEQYF. In nucleotides, the CDR3 is TGTGCCAGCAGCCGGGACAGGGTGGGGTCCTACGAGCAGTACTTC.

The J gene is TRBJ1-2, the V gene TRBV28, with D uncertain. The CDR3 consists of 13 residues. The V and J ends lost 2 bases and 2 bases respectively, with 6 bases between them. Germline lookup yields CDR1 MDHEN and CDR2 SYDVKM. CDR3 residues: CASSLPENYGYTF. As DNA, the CDR3 is TGTGCCAGCAGTTTACCAGAAAACTATGGCTACACCTTC.

The chain carries TRBV15 and TRBJ1-4; 7 positions agree with TRBD1. The CDR3 spans 24 residues. Germline V CDR1 and CDR2: LNHNV, YYDKDF (reference sequence). The junction had 27 bases not matched to a gene; V was cut back by 0 bases and J by 2 bases. CDR3 region: CATSRDNRKPYRDSHPKTNEKLFF. The CDR3 DNA follows: TGTGCCACCAGCAGAGACAACCGTAAGCCGTACCGGGACAGCCACCCTAAGACTAATGAAAAACTGTTTTTT.

This chain joins TRBV19 and TRBJ2-1, with 7 bases matching TRBD2. V lost 4 bases to trimming and J lost 1 base; unmatched junction nucleotides: 4. CDR3 length: 15 amino acids. Germline CDR1 is LNHDA and CDR2 is SQIVND (reference sequence). The CDR3 sequence: CASSNTGGSYNEQFF. The CDR3 DNA sequence: TGTGCCAGTAGTAACACGGGGGGTTCCTACAATGAGCAGTTCTTC.

On this clone itself: Other DNA sequences within the sample encode an identical CDR3. This sequence joins TRBV5-1 and TRBJ2-7; D possibly corresponds to TRBD1 (5 bases). The germline CDR1 and CDR2 sequences are SGHRS and YFSETQ. V dropped 3 bases and J dropped 4 bases, with 8 bases sitting between them. This CDR3 is 12 amino acids long. The CDR3 DNA reads TGCGCCAGCAGCTCTCAGGGTTACGAGCAGTACTTC. This gives the protein CASSSQGYEQYF.

The chain combines TRBV7-2 with TRBJ2-2; D might be TRBD1 (5 bases). The germline V gene encodes CDR1 SGHTA and CDR2 FQGNSA. Trimming stripped 6 bases from V and 3 bases from J, with 14 bases between. The CDR3 length is 15 residues. The CDR3 DNA reads TGTGCCAGCAGTCCAGCAGGGTCTCACACCGGGGAGCTGTTTTTT. Translation: CASSPAGSHTGELFF. Full variable domain (remainder filled in from reference TRBV7-2 and TRBJ2-2): GAGVSQSPSNKVTEKGKDVELRCDPISGHTALYWYRQSLGQGLEFLIYFQGNSAPDKSGLPSDRFSAERTGGSVSTLTIQRTQQEDSAVYLCASSPAGSHTGELFFGEGSRLTVL.